This note documents a single T cell receptor beta chain sequence. A much larger clone lies a single base off, so this may be a read error. The sample originates from a study of tumor-infiltrating lymphocytes in primary liver carcinoma. Germline CDR1 SQVTM, CDR2 ANQGSEA. This CDR3 comprises 13 residues. Production of TCR beta cDNA used roughly 0.55 ug total RNA together with a constant-region primer. Researchers made the TCR beta libraries by running three nested multiplex PCR rounds with slightly modified ARM-PCR. A C-beta reverse primer was combined with TRBV1-TRBV30 forward primers in the first two PCR rounds, and each round had around 10 cycles. MiXCR was run by TCRdb on the multiplex PCR reads, yielding one entry per CDR3 protein. The repertoire holds about 20,000 distinct CDR3 sequences, with around 77% as singletons. DNA and RNA were both co-extracted from 20-30 mg of bulk tissue that had not been sorted.

The sequencing input was liver tumor tissue from sampling region 4. This sample's subset: tumor region T4, right-lateral pole. The genes are TRBV29-1 and TRBJ1-1; D is unresolved. This receptor was taken from a woman in her thirties with primary liver carcinoma and hepatitis B virus infection. The CDR3 sequence is CSVDGHSVTEVFF. The CDR3 DNA is TGCAGCGTTGATGGGCATTCGGTGACTGAAGTTTTCTTC.